The next 32 T cell receptor beta chains were all read from a single sample in a study of graft-versus-host responses after intestinal transplantation. Some clones are missing from TCRdb's copy, which holds only in-frame ones; the method was immunoSEQ multiplex PCR. The table has approximately 39,000 clones, around 94% seen once. These TCRs are of unknown antigen specificity. Material: unstimulated CD4+ T cells sorted from spleen or lymph node cells, obtained before transplant. The origin of the receptors is a human donor who was the organ donor for an intestinal transplant.

This clone has a single count. The J gene is TRBJ2-2, the V gene TRBV30; D might be TRBD1 or TRBD2, each matching 5 bases. This CDR3 comprises 17 residues. CDR1 and CDR2 (germline): GTSNPN, SVGIG (reference sequence). Between the trimmed V and J ends, which lost 0 bases and 4 bases, there was a span of 18 bases. CDR3: CAWSVWGLSAGTGELFF. The CDR3 coding sequence is TGTGCCTGGAGTGTCTGGGGGTTGAGTGCTGGCACCGGGGAGCTGTTTTTT.

The chain recombines TRBV6-6 with TRBJ1-5; D ambiguous. V dropped 0 bases and J dropped 7 bases, with 4 bases sitting between them. Germline CDR1 and CDR2: MNHNY and SVGAGI (reference sequence). CDR3 length: 12 residues. The CDR3 spells CASSYSGQPQHF. CDR3 bases: TGTGCCAGCAGTTACTCAGGGCAGCCCCAGCATTTT.

CDR3 DNA: TGTGCCAGCAGCCTGAACTCGGGACTAGCAATCGGGGAGCTGTTTTTT. Translation gives CASSLNSGLAIGELFF. This chain links TRBV5-5 with TRBJ2-2, with 9 bases lining up with TRBD2. Germline loops: CDR1 SGHKS, CDR2 YYEKEE (reference sequence). CDR3 length: 16 amino acids. The ends lost 4 bases at V and 7 bases at J; junction bases unmatched: 11.

This chain uses TRBV19 with TRBJ1-5; D possibly corresponds to TRBD1 (5 bases). The CDR3 is 16 residues long. The germline V and J ends were trimmed by 3 bases and 4 bases, with 16 bases remaining between them. CDR1 and CDR2 (germline): LNHDA, SQIVND (reference sequence). In nucleotides, the CDR3 is TGTGCCAGTAGTATCCAGGGTCAGGTGCTGAATCAGCCCCAGCATTTT. Its translation: CASSIQGQVLNQPQHF.

This rearrangement joins TRBV9 to TRBJ2-7; possibly TRBD1 or TRBD2 for D (6 bases each). This CDR3 is built from 15 residues. The ends were cut back, 0 bases at V and 5 bases at J, with 15 bases in the middle. Per the germline V gene, CDR1 is SGDLS and CDR2 is YYNGEE. The CDR3, as DNA: TGTGCCAGCAGCGTAGGTGGGGGGCGGTTCGACGAGCAGTACTTC. Translated, it gives CASSVGGGRFDEQYF. The full variable domain, completed using reference TRBV9 and TRBJ2-7, is DSGVTQTPKHLITATGQRVTLRCSPRSGDLSVYWYQQSLDQGLQFLIQYYNGEERAKGNILERFSAQQFPDLHSELNLSSLELGDSALYFCASSVGGGRFDEQYFGPGTRLTVT.

This clone showed up just once. The chain recombines TRBV7-8 with TRBJ2-2; 7 positions agree with TRBD1. Germline CDR1 and CDR2: SGHVS and FQNEAQ. The J segment lost 5 bases and the V segment lost 2 bases, leaving 8 bases of the junction unmatched. The CDR3 runs to 16 residues. CDR3 sequence reads: CASSLPPGGSTGELFF. DNA for the CDR3: TGTGCCAGCAGCTTACCCCCAGGGGGATCGACCGGGGAGCTGTTTTTT.

Points on this clone: Other DNA sequences in the sample encode the same CDR3. V is TRBV18 and J is TRBJ2-1; 9 nucleotides match TRBD2. V lost 6 bases and J lost 3; bases outside the gene matches: 6. Germline V lookup: CDR1 KGHSH, CDR2 LQKENI. The CDR3 contains 15 residues. In DNA, the CDR3 is TGTGCCAGCTCGCCTCCTAGCGGGGTCTACAATGAGCAGTTCTTC. This gives the protein CASSPPSGVYNEQFF.

The rearrangement joins TRBV5-5 to TRBJ2-7; unclear D gene. The CDR3 runs to 13 residues. Germline assignment: CDR1 SGHKS and CDR2 YYEKEE (reference sequence). Trimming shortened V by 9 bases and J by 2 bases, and 15 bases separated the two germline ends. The chain's CDR3 is CATRYQVTYEQYF. CDR3 sequence (DNA): TGTGCCACCCGATACCAGGTTACCTACGAGCAGTACTTC.

This rearrangement joins TRBV6-5 to TRBJ1-2; D might be TRBD1 (6 bases). CDR1 is MNHEY and CDR2 is SVGAGI in the germline V gene. Trimming took 5 bases from V and 4 from J, leaving 14 bases between them. The CDR3 length is 14 residues. The CDR3 DNA reads as TGTGCCAGCAGTCGGACAGTCGCCGTCTATGGCTACACCTTC. It yields the protein CASSRTVAVYGYTF.

The chain has TRBV7-8 and TRBJ2-7; tentative D call: TRBD1 (6 bases). The germline V gene has CDR1 SGHVS and CDR2 FQNEAQ. With 2 bases removed from V and 0 bases from J, the gap between germline ends came to 14 bases. The CDR3 is 16 amino acids. CDR3 amino acids: CASSLLVGRGSYEQYF. As DNA, the CDR3 is TGTGCCAGCAGCTTACTTGTCGGCAGGGGCTCCTACGAGCAGTACTTC.

The chain combines TRBV11-2 with TRBJ1-6, with D perhaps matching TRBD1 (6 bases). The germline V and J ends were trimmed by 5 bases and 7 bases, with 18 bases remaining between them. The CDR3 is made up of 16 amino acids. CDR1 and CDR2 from the germline V gene are SGHAT and FQNNGV. The DNA for the CDR3 is TGTGCCAGCAGCACCGAAGGGACACTCCAGAATTCACCCCTCCACTTT. It encodes CASSTEGTLQNSPLHF.

This chain links TRBV18 with TRBJ2-7; 7 bases are a match to TRBD1. This CDR3 has 14 residues. Germline loops: CDR1 KGHSH, CDR2 LQKENI. Unmatched junction bases numbered 9, after V lost 6 bases and J lost 4 bases. For the CDR3, the DNA is TGTGCCAGCTCCTCCGGGACAGCGACTTACGAGCAGTACTTC. Encoded protein: CASSSGTATYEQYF. The full variable domain, completed using reference TRBV18 and TRBJ2-7, is NAGVMQNPRHLVRRRGQEARLRCSPMKGHSHVYWYRQLPEEGLKFMVYLQKENIIDESGMPKERFSAEFPKEGPSILRIQQVVRGDSAAYFCASSSGTATYEQYFGPGTRLTVT.

This chain joins TRBV27 and TRBJ1-1, with 8 positions matching TRBD1. This CDR3 region has 15 residues. After removal of 6 bases from V and 3 bases from J, the junction contained 9 bases not matched to a gene. Per germline, CDR1 MNHEY and CDR2 SMNVEV (reference sequence). The CDR3 loop is CASRPTGQVYTEAFF. The CDR3 bases are TGTGCCAGCAGACCAACGGGACAGGTATACACTGAAGCTTTCTTT.

This clone was found once. The CDR3 protein is CASSSPGFRGPNYEQYF. Here the CDR3 DNA reads TGTGCCAGCAGTTCCCCGGGTTTCAGGGGGCCAAACTACGAGCAGTACTTC. This rearrangement joins TRBV28 to TRBJ2-7; 8 bases agree with TRBD1. Trimming at V came to 4 bases and at J to 3 bases, leaving 14 bases not matched to a gene. The CDR3 has 17 residues. CDR1 is MDHEN, CDR2 SYDVKM, per germline.

This chain joins TRBV18 and TRBJ1-1; D unclear. CDR1 is KGHSH and CDR2 is LQKENI in the germline V gene. This CDR3 is built from 16 residues. Trimming shortened V by 2 bases and J by 0 bases, and 13 bases separated the two germline ends. The CDR3 reads CASSPMSKVMNTEAFF. As DNA, the CDR3 is TGTGCCAGCTCACCAATGAGTAAGGTCATGAACACTGAAGCTTTCTTT.

The V gene is TRBV10-3, the J gene TRBJ2-3; 11 bases align to TRBD1. With 6 bases clipped from V and 4 bases from J, the junction kept 0 bases outside the gene matches. The length of the CDR3 is 13 residues. Germline loops: CDR1 ENHRY, CDR2 SYGVKD. The chain's CDR3 is CAIRGQGADTQYF. CDR3 nucleotides: TGTGCCATCAGGGGACAGGGGGCAGATACGCAGTATTTT.

This rearrangement joins TRBV7-2 to TRBJ1-2, with a possible D match to TRBD1 (5 bases). Deletions cut 5 bases from V and 8 bases from J, with 18 bases between. The CDR3 runs to 14 residues. CDR1 is SGHTA, CDR2 FQGNSA, per germline. In DNA, the CDR3 is TGTGCCAGCAGCGGGGACCCTAGGGGCGTGGGCTACACCTTC. It codes for CASSGDPRGVGYTF.

The chain has TRBV9 and TRBJ2-3; no reliable D call. This CDR3 contains 14 residues. Germline V gives CDR1 SGDLS, CDR2 YYNGEE. Trimming left V 0 bases short and J 0 bases short, with 5 bases between. The CDR3 region has the DNA TGTGCCAGCAGCGTAGGCGGTAGCACAGATACGCAGTATTTT. Translated: CASSVGGSTDTQYF.

The genes are TRBV7-8 and TRBJ1-1; D is ambiguous. This CDR3 is built from 13 residues. V was cut by 1 base and J by 7 bases, with 10 bases left in between. Germline V gives CDR1 SGHVS, CDR2 FQNEAQ. For the CDR3, the DNA is TGTGCCAGCAGCTTAGTTGGGGAAAGTGAAGCTTTCTTT. It encodes CASSLVGESEAFF.

V gene TRBV7-3 combines with J gene TRBJ2-5, with 8 nucleotides matching TRBD2. TRBJ2-7 matches the DNA end more closely, so the J call is doubtful. The CDR3 sequence is 15 residues long. CDR1 and CDR2 from the germline V gene are SGHTA and FQGTGA. CDR3: CASSLSPAGDYEQYF. The CDR3 DNA is TGTGCCAGCAGCTTAAGCCCAGCGGGGGACTACGAGCAGTACTTC.

The chain recombines TRBV9 with TRBJ1-1; D not certain. V lost 5 bases, J lost 5 bases, and 16 bases lay in between. The CDR3 length is 14 residues. Germline-derived CDR1 and CDR2 are SGDLS and YYNGEE. The CDR3 bases are TGTGCCAGCAGTTCGGGGTGGGGAAAGACTGAAGCTTTCTTT. As protein: CASSSGWGKTEAFF.

This clone came up once. V usage is TRBV19 and J usage is TRBJ1-1, with a tentative D call TRBD1 (6 bases). The germline gives CDR1 LNHDA, CDR2 SQIVND (reference sequence). The CDR3 totals 14 residues. V was trimmed by 4 bases and J by 7 bases, leaving 16 bases between them. For the CDR3, the DNA is TGTGCCAGTAGTACTCAAGGTAGGGGGTTTGAAGCTTTCTTT. Encoded protein: CASSTQGRGFEAFF.

The V gene is TRBV25-1, the J gene TRBJ1-2; D perhaps matches TRBD1 (5 bases). Trimming shortened V by 8 bases and J by 4 bases, and 14 bases separated the two germline ends. This CDR3 spans 13 amino acids. Germline V gene data show CDR1 as MGHDK and CDR2 as SYGVNS. The CDR3 reads CASRPDISYGYTF. CDR3 bases: TGTGCCAGCCGGCCGGACATTTCCTATGGCTACACCTTC.

The J gene is TRBJ1-5, the V gene TRBV10-3; 7 nucleotides agree with TRBD1. The CDR3 has 14 amino acids. The germline gives CDR1 ENHRY, CDR2 SYGVKD. The V gene end was trimmed by 6 bases and the J gene end by 7 bases; junction bases not matched to a gene: 9. The CDR3 is CAISGQVGVQPQHF. The CDR3 bases are TGTGCCATCAGCGGACAGGTGGGAGTACAGCCCCAGCATTTT.

The chain has TRBV19 and TRBJ1-1; D is possibly TRBD1 (6 bases). Trimming cost V 4 bases and J 8 bases, with 17 bases left between them. CDR1 and CDR2 (germline): LNHDA, SQIVND (reference sequence). This CDR3 is 14 amino acids long. The CDR3: CASSTRGAEVEAFF. CDR3 nucleotide sequence: TGTGCCAGTAGTACGCGGGGGGCGGAGGTCGAAGCTTTCTTT.

The chain recombines TRBV11-2 with TRBJ1-6; 11 positions agree with TRBD1. The CDR3 has 15 residues. The J segment lost 6 bases and the V segment lost 5 bases, leaving 3 bases of the junction unmatched. Germline-derived CDR1 and CDR2 are SGHAT and FQNNGV. The CDR3 protein is CASSGQGAGNSPLHF. DNA of the CDR3: TGTGCCAGCAGCGGACAGGGGGCTGGTAATTCACCCCTCCACTTT.

This rearrangement joins TRBV19 to TRBJ2-1; TRBD1 might be the D (6 bases). This CDR3 contains 14 residues. Germline CDR1 is LNHDA and CDR2 is SQIVND (reference sequence). Trimming cost V 4 bases and J 14 bases, with 21 bases left between them. CDR3 sequence: CASSTSLWGPRKFF. The CDR3 nucleotides are TGTGCCAGTAGTACATCGCTGTGGGGGCCTAGAAAGTTCTTC.

This chain uses TRBV7-2 with TRBJ2-3, with TRBD2 matching 10 bases. CDR1 is SGHTA and CDR2 is FQGNSA in the germline V gene. This CDR3 has 15 residues. V gave up 7 bases and J gave up 2 bases; unmatched junction bases: 6. CDR3 in amino acids: CASKMGLAFTDTQYF. The CDR3 DNA is TGTGCCAGCAAGATGGGACTAGCGTTCACAGATACGCAGTATTTT.

The chain combines TRBV14 with TRBJ1-2, with D unclear. The germline V gene has CDR1 SGHDN and CDR2 FVKESK. CDR3 length: 15 residues. V lost 4 bases and J 4 bases, leaving 16 bases between the germline ends. CDR3 in DNA: TGTGCCAGCAGCCCAATGTCCAGGACCTCCTATGGCTACACCTTC. It codes for CASSPMSRTSYGYTF.

The chain combines TRBV9 with TRBJ1-6; D not resolved. From germline, CDR1 is SGDLS and CDR2 YYNGEE. The V end was cut by 3 bases, the J end by 9 bases, with 13 bases between. This CDR3 has 14 amino acids. The CDR3 nucleotides are TGTGCCAGCAGCGCACCCGGGGAGGGTTCACCCCTCCACTTT. As protein: CASSAPGEGSPLHF.

This clone has only one observation. J is TRBJ1-2 and V is TRBV2, with a weak D call TRBD1 (5 bases). CDR1 and CDR2 from the germline V gene are SNHLY and FYNNEI. Deletions cut 11 bases from V and 2 bases from J, with 18 bases between. CDR3 length equals 14 residues. The CDR3 DNA sequence: TGTGCCGGGAGGAGAGGTGAGGGGAACTATGGCTACACCTTC. Translation: CAGRRGEGNYGYTF.

This chain links TRBV28 with TRBJ1-2; D is unclear. The V end was cut by 3 bases, the J end by 5 bases, with 7 bases between. CDR3 size: 12 residues. CDR1 and CDR2 from the germline V gene are MDHEN and SYDVKM. The CDR3 bases are TGTGCCAGCAGTTTTCTATCTTATGGCTACACCTTC. It translates to CASSFLSYGYTF.